A single sample gave rise to the 17 T cell receptor beta chains below, sequenced in a study of blood T cell repertoires in COVID-19 (dated by TCRdb to 2020 to 2021). Library generation was performed with the immunoSEQ multiplex PCR assay. Held by TCRdb, this immuneACCESS table contains in-frame sequences only and omits some clones. Under half of the omission traces to an unresolved V gene where checked; the cause of the rest is unknown. This sample has under 95,000 clones in its table, and 70% to 85% of those were observed once. The ten biggest clones cover roughly 10% of the sample. Material: peripheral blood. These receptors came from a man aged 65-85 years with acute or convalescent COVID-19.

This chain joins TRBV30 and TRBJ1-3; unclear D gene. Trimming stripped 4 bases from V and 3 bases from J, with 10 bases between. The CDR3 has 13 amino acids. Germline V gives CDR1 GTSNPN, CDR2 SVGIG (reference sequence). Here the CDR3 reads CAWTAGSGNTIYF. The CDR3 region has the DNA TGTGCCTGGACGGCCGGGAGTGGAAACACCATATATTTT.

The gene calls are TRBV19 and TRBJ2-1; 7 bases fit TRBD2. The CDR3 has 13 amino acids. With 4 bases clipped from V and 5 bases from J, the junction kept 2 bases outside the gene matches. The V gene's germline CDR1 is LNHDA and CDR2 SQIVND (reference sequence). The CDR3 loop reads CASSRGGHNEQFF. In DNA, the CDR3 is TGTGCCAGTAGTAGGGGAGGGCACAATGAGCAGTTCTTC.

The rearrangement uses TRBV7-9 and TRBJ1-2; a possible D gene is TRBD1 (5 bases). Germline CDR1 reads SEHNR; CDR2 reads FQNEAQ (reference sequence). V was shortened by 5 bases and J by 2 bases, with 12 bases between the two germline ends. This CDR3 comprises 14 residues. The CDR3 nucleotides are TGTGCCAGCAGCCCAGATGGGGGGAACTATGGCTACACCTTC. As protein: CASSPDGGNYGYTF. Full variable domain (rest looked up from reference TRBV7-9 and TRBJ1-2): DTGVSQNPRHKITKRGQNVTFRCDPISEHNRLYWYRQTLGQGPEFLTYFQNEAQLEKSRLLSDRFSAERPKGSFSTLEIQRTEQGDSAMYLCASSPDGGNYGYTFGSGTRLTVV.

The chain has TRBV11-2 and TRBJ1-1; D is perhaps TRBD1 (5 bases). The CDR3 extends over 14 amino acids. With 3 bases removed from V and 0 bases from J, the gap between germline ends came to 8 bases. Germline CDR1 SGHAT, CDR2 FQNNGV. The CDR3 reads CASSFRTMNTEAFF. The CDR3 nucleotides read TGTGCCAGCAGCTTCCGGACAATGAACACTGAAGCTTTCTTT.

V usage is TRBV11-2 and J usage is TRBJ1-4; perhaps TRBD1 as D (6 bases). The germline V gene encodes CDR1 SGHAT and CDR2 FQNNGV. V lost 5 bases, J lost 8 bases, and 12 bases lay in between. The CDR3 has 13 amino acids. The CDR3 protein is CASSRGTREKLFF. DNA for the CDR3: TGTGCCAGCAGCCGTGGGACAAGGGAAAAACTGTTTTTT.

The J gene is TRBJ1-1, the V gene TRBV5-5; a weak D match, TRBD1 (6 bases). This CDR3 is 16 amino acids long. Between the trimmed V and J ends, which lost 4 bases and 6 bases, there was a span of 22 bases. Germline assignment: CDR1 SGHKS and CDR2 YYEKEE (reference sequence). The CDR3 DNA is TGTGCCAGCAGCCGGTTCGGGGGGCCCTTGGGCGCTGAAGCTTTCTTT. Its protein is CASSRFGGPLGAEAFF.

This clone was counted a few times. This rearrangement joins TRBV25-1 to TRBJ1-6; TRBD1 aligns across 10 bases. CDR1 and CDR2 from the germline V gene are MGHDK and SYGVNS. The CDR3 has 18 residues. V shed 3 bases and J 0 bases; nucleotides not matched to a gene: 5. The CDR3 region is CASSEVGTGDSYNSPLHF. The CDR3 nucleotides read TGTGCCAGCAGTGAGGTGGGGACAGGGGACTCCTATAATTCACCCCTCCACTTT.

CDR3 bases: TGTGCCAGCAGTTTAGCGGGGGGGCTAGACAATGAGCAGTTCTTC. It yields the protein CASSLAGGLDNEQFF. The gene calls are TRBV28 and TRBJ2-1; 9 bases are a match to TRBD2. Germline CDR1 reads MDHEN; CDR2 reads SYDVKM. With 2 bases clipped from V and 5 bases from J, the junction kept 4 bases outside the gene matches. This CDR3 is 15 amino acids long.

This chain connects TRBV28 to TRBJ1-5; TRBD1 matches 7 bases. J lost 0 bases, V lost 1 base, and 6 bases had no gene match. This CDR3 is built from 17 residues. Germline CDR1 and CDR2: MDHEN and SYDVKM. The CDR3 sequence: CASSLFYDRVSNQPQHF. The CDR3 DNA reads TGTGCCAGCAGTTTATTCTACGACAGGGTTAGCAATCAGCCCCAGCATTTT.

There are a few counts of this clone. The V gene is TRBV4-1, the J gene TRBJ2-3; D might be TRBD1 (7 bases). V lost 4 bases to trimming and J lost 1 base, with 12 bases between them. From germline, CDR1 is MGHRA and CDR2 YSYEKL. CDR3 length: 15 amino acids. CDR3 region: CASSRGRGGTDTQYF. The CDR3 bases are TGCGCCAGCAGCCGGGGCAGGGGGGGCACAGATACGCAGTATTTT.

This rearrangement joins TRBV19 to TRBJ1-1; tentatively, D is TRBD1 (6 bases). The length of the CDR3 is 14 residues. V lost 5 bases, J lost 2 bases, and 12 bases lay in between. Per the germline V gene, CDR1 is LNHDA and CDR2 is SQIVND (reference sequence). CDR3 bases: TGTGCCAGTAGTCCGGGACACCGAAACACTGAAGCTTTCTTT. Its protein product is CASSPGHRNTEAFF.

The chain is built from TRBV28 and TRBJ1-2; the D gene is possibly TRBD1 (6 bases). The CDR3 has 13 amino acids. Looked up from germline, CDR1 is MDHEN and CDR2 is SYDVKM. Trimming shortened V by 4 bases and J by 5 bases, and 11 bases separated the two germline ends. In DNA form, the CDR3 reads TGTGCCAGCAGTTCCGACGGACAGTATGGCTACACCTTC. It is translated as CASSSDGQYGYTF.

The chain couples TRBV6-6 to TRBJ2-1, with 12 positions matching TRBD2. This CDR3 is 14 amino acids long. CDR1 and CDR2 (germline): MNHNY, SVGAGI (reference sequence). V trimming: 8 bases; J trimming: 5 bases; junction bases outside the gene matches: 4. CDR3 in amino acids: CASHRLAGDNEQFF. The CDR3 DNA reads TGTGCCAGCCATCGACTAGCGGGAGACAATGAGCAGTTCTTC.

This chain joins TRBV30 and TRBJ2-2; possible D gene TRBD2, 8 bases. This CDR3 is 14 amino acids long. From germline, CDR1 is GTSNPN and CDR2 SVGIG (reference sequence). Trimming left V 2 bases short and J 7 bases short, with 14 bases between. Written as DNA, the CDR3 is TGTGCCTGGAGTCGGGAGGGGGCCTTCGGGGAGCTGTTTTTT. As protein: CAWSREGAFGELFF.

The chain has TRBV7-2 and TRBJ1-2; unclear D gene. The V end lost 5 bases, the J end lost 1 base, and 8 bases lay between the germline ends. CDR1 is SGHTA, CDR2 FQGNSA, per germline. There are 13 residues in the CDR3. The DNA of the CDR3 is TGTGCCAGCAGCCGGGAACGTAACTATGGCTACACCTTC. Its protein product is CASSRERNYGYTF.

The chain carries TRBV29-1 and TRBJ1-2, with D maybe TRBD1 (5 bases). The CDR3 has 14 residues. The V end was cut by 7 bases, the J end by 4 bases, with 19 bases between. Germline V gives CDR1 SQVTM, CDR2 ANQGSEA. The CDR3 is CSAGTGEKLYGYTF. The CDR3 coding sequence is TGCAGCGCAGGGACTGGTGAGAAACTCTATGGCTACACCTTC.

V gene TRBV5-1 combines with J gene TRBJ2-7, with 7 nucleotides matching TRBD2. In germline, CDR1 is SGHRS, CDR2 YFSETQ. The CDR3 covers 16 residues. Trimming cost V 7 bases and J 2 bases; bases outside gene matches: 15. CDR3 in DNA: TGCGCCAGCTTTCTTCCCGCCCGGGGGGACGCCTACGAGCAGTACTTC. Its translation is CASFLPARGDAYEQYF.